A selection of T cell receptor beta chains follows, all from one sample in a study of cytomegalovirus exposure and HLA in healthy donors. Some clones are missing from TCRdb's copy, which holds only in-frame ones; the method was immunoSEQ multiplex PCR. The profile shows some 77,000 clones, 80% of them singletons. Source material: PBMCs. The receptors were gathered from a woman aged 50 to 65 in good health and CMV-seropositive. Each CDR3 is given without its conserved first and last residue. D genes are given only for firm matches.

TRBV7-9	NA	ASSLEAGELF
TRBV28	TRBD1	ASSSQGTGGPYGYT
TRBV10-1	TRBD1	ASSEPPPGTENTEAF
TRBV4-1	NA	ASSQGSGVGVPQH
TRBV7-2	NA	ASSLAGGPRTDTQY
TRBV5-1	TRBD1	ASSTGGSYEQY
TRBV30	TRBD1	AWSPRTGLNYGYT
TRBV5-1	NA	ASSLNGVTEAF
TRBV10-3	TRBD1	AIGGQPDTEAF
TRBV6-1	NA	ASSDPLDGSSYNEQF
TRBV19	NA	ASSILATGGYT
TRBV7-9	NA	ASEGPNTDTQY
TRBV7-9	NA	SSTHGGSGTYEQY
TRBV4-2	NA	ASSQDLTGGQPQH
TRBV5-6	NA	ASSHRVYEQY
TRBV29-1	NA	SVDRSGGGEKLF
TRBV18	NA	ASSPTPKGYT
TRBV7-9	TRBD1	ASSLVAGGASGYT
TRBV21-1	NA	ARPTSADTDTQY
TRBV27	TRBD1	ASGTGSYNEQF
TRBV11-2	TRBD1	ASSGQGANYGYT
TRBV6-1	TRBD2	ASSERGTSGRASYNEQF
TRBV7-3	TRBD2	ASSPPGGPNNEQF
TRBV2	TRBD1	ATPRTGGSIPNTEAF
TRBV5-1	TRBD1	ASSTQGNNEQF
TRBV7-9	TRBD1	ASSSPDRGPSGDTQY
TRBV5-1	NA	ASSLGLLSTGELF
TRBV5-6	NA	ASSLGGNTEAF
TRBV30	NA	AWSGHGNYEQY
TRBV9	TRBD1	ASSDGTGGHEQY
TRBV9	TRBD2	ASSGSGGQSSYNEQF
TRBV9	TRBD2	ASSLTGGYNEQF